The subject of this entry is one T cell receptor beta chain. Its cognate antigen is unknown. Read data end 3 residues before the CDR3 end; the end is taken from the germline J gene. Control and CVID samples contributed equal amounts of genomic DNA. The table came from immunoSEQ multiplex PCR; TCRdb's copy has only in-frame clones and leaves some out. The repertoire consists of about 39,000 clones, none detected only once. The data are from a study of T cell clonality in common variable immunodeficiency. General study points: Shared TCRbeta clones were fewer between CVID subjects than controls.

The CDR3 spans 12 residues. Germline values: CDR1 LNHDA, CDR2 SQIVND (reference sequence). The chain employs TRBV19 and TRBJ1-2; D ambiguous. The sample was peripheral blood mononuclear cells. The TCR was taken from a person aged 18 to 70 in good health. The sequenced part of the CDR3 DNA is TGTGCCAGTTCTGAGGGCACAGATACC. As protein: CASSEGTDT. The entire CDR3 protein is CASSEGTDTYTF.